A selection of T cell receptor beta chains follows, all from one sample in a study of Graves' ophthalmopathy and Graves' hyperthyroidism. Each CDR3 protein is one row after TCRdb ran MiXCR on the multiplex PCR reads. The sample has hundreds of thousands of distinct CDR3 sequences, approximately 21% seen once. Sequencing was performed on peripheral blood. Every receptor here comes from a woman between 18 and 30 years old with stable Graves' hyperthyroidism. Each CDR3 is given with its conserved first and last residue. A D gene is named only where the DNA matches it firmly. Part of the rows lack a size; the others show once, few, many or a class for expanded clones.

d_gene,j_gene,v_gene,abundance,CDR3aa,CDR3nt
NA,TRBJ1-2,TRBV6-1,NA,CASKRAQNYGYTF,TGTGCCAGCAAAAGGGCGCAGAACTATGGCTACACCTTC
TRBD1,TRBJ1-6,TRBV12-3/TRBV12-4,many,CASSSTGGKNSPLHF,TGTGCCAGCAGTTCGACAGGGGGAAAAAATTCACCCCTCCACTTT
TRBD1,TRBJ1-1,TRBV27,NA,CASRLGTANTEAFF,TGTGCCAGTCGCCTCGGGACAGCGAACACTGAAGCTTTCTTT
TRBD2,TRBJ2-5,TRBV4-3,many,CASSRGTSGSSETQYF,TGCGCCAGCAGCCGAGGGACTAGCGGGAGTAGCGAGACCCAGTACTTC
NA,TRBJ2-4,TRBV15,many,CATKISFAKNIQYF,TGTGCCACCAAAATCAGTTTCGCCAAAAACATTCAGTACTTC
NA,TRBJ2-7,TRBV30,many,CAWRDIFEYQYF,TGTGCCTGGAGGGACATATTCGAGTACCAGTACTTC
NA,TRBJ1-1,TRBV15,many,CATSRAWLRVNTEAFF,TGTGCCACCAGCAGAGCCTGGCTACGGGTGAACACTGAAGCTTTCTTT
NA,TRBJ2-2,TRBV2,many,CASSPNYTGELFF,TGTGCCAGCAGTCCGAATTACACCGGGGAGCTGTTTTTT
NA,TRBJ2-7,TRBV6-1,NA,CASSEYGRAYEQYF,TGTGCCAGCAGTGAATACGGTCGCGCGTACGAGCAGTACTTC
TRBD1,TRBJ1-1,TRBV19,NA,CASSLGTGIMNTEAFF,TGTGCCAGTAGTCTGGGGACAGGGATCATGAACACTGAAGCTTTCTTT
NA,TRBJ1-6,TRBV30,NA,CAWERTYNSPLHF,TGTGCCTGGGAGCGAACCTATAATTCACCCCTCCACTTT
TRBD1,TRBJ2-7,TRBV5-1,few,CASSLARTGGLSSYEQYF,TGCGCCAGCAGCTTGGCCAGGACAGGGGGCTTGAGCTCCTACGAGCAGTACTTC
NA,TRBJ2-5,TRBV20-1,many,CSARVVSETQYF,TGCAGTGCTAGGGTGGTTTCGGAGACCCAGTACTTC
TRBD2,TRBJ2-7,TRBV30,NA,CAWGLAGVDSYEQYF,TGTGCCTGGGGACTAGCGGGGGTTGATTCCTACGAGCAGTACTTC
NA,TRBJ1-2,TRBV4-1,many,CASSHHPGTTPYGYTF,TGCGCCAGCAGCCACCACCCGGGGACTACCCCCTATGGCTACACCTTC
NA,TRBJ1-2,TRBV3-1,NA,CASSQDGVAGGYTF,TGTGCCAGCAGCCAAGACGGCGTTGCGGGTGGCTACACCTTC
TRBD1,TRBJ1-2,TRBV7-9,NA,CASSPPTDRDHGYTF,TGTGCCAGCAGCCCTCCCACGGACAGGGACCATGGCTACACCTTC
NA,TRBJ1-6,TRBV12-3/TRBV12-4,many,CASSPGRGDSPLHF,TGTGCCAGCAGCCCCGGACGGGGAGATTCACCCCTCCACTTT
TRBD1,TRBJ1-5,TRBV6-1,once,CASIGDLNRGHQPQHF,TGTGCCAGCATTGGGGACCTTAACAGGGGTCATCAGCCCCAGCATTTT
TRBD1,TRBJ1-2,TRBV20-1,many,CSARRQGVYGYTF,TGCAGTGCTAGGAGACAGGGGGTCTATGGCTACACCTTC
TRBD1,TRBJ2-5,TRBV24-1,many,CATSDPTGGSVETQYF,TGTGCCACCAGTGACCCAACAGGGGGCTCCGTAGAGACCCAGTACTTC
NA,TRBJ1-1,TRBV27,NA,CASVARLNTEAFF,TGTGCCAGCGTGGCTCGGCTGAACACTGAAGCTTTCTTT
NA,TRBJ2-5,TRBV6-1,many,CASSEQYGEETQYF,TGTGCCAGCAGTGAACAATACGGGGAGGAGACCCAGTACTTC
NA,TRBJ1-6,TRBV6-5,many,CASSYSKRSNSPLHF,TGTGCCAGCAGTTACTCGAAAAGGAGTAATTCACCCCTCCACTTT
NA,TRBJ2-5,TRBV20-1,NA,CSATVRTNQETQYF,TGCAGTGCTACGGTTAGGACTAACCAAGAGACCCAGTACTTC
NA,TRBJ1-5,TRBV7-2,many,CASSPSGPNQPQHF,TGTGCCAGCAGCCCCTCGGGCCCCAATCAGCCCCAGCATTTT
TRBD1,TRBJ2-7,TRBV5-1,many,CASSWGQRPTYEQYF,TGCGCCAGCAGCTGGGGACAGCGACCTACCTACGAGCAGTACTTC
TRBD1,TRBJ2-5,TRBV7-2,many,CASTLGGAEKTQYF,TGTGCCAGCACCTTAGGGGGCGCCGAGAAGACCCAGTACTTC
TRBD2,TRBJ2-5,TRBV15,NA,CATRGGETQYF,TGTGCCACTCGGGGGGGTGAGACCCAGTACTTC
NA,TRBJ1-3,TRBV4-1,many,CASSQTGNGNTIYF,TGCGCCAGCAGCCAAACAGGGAACGGAAACACCATATATTTT
NA,TRBJ2-2,TRBV11-2,many,CASSRMGTNTGELFF,TGTGCCAGCAGCCGCATGGGCACGAACACCGGGGAGCTGTTTTTT
NA,TRBJ1-2,TRBV3-1,NA,CASSHIGDYGYTF,TGTGCCAGCAGCCACATCGGGGACTATGGCTACACCTTC
NA,TRBJ1-6,TRBV13,NA,CASSSLSSPLHF,TGTGCCAGCAGCTCCCTCTCTTCACCCCTCCACTTT
TRBD1,TRBJ1-5,TRBV20-1,once,CSARPTGGNQPQHF,TGCAGTGCTAGACCCACAGGGGGGAATCAGCCCCAGCATTTT
TRBD1,TRBJ1-2,TRBV9,many,CASSARDRGNYGYTF,TGTGCCAGCAGCGCCCGGGACAGGGGTAACTATGGCTACACCTTC
TRBD2,TRBJ2-7,TRBV11-2,many,CASSSLREGRYEQYF,TGTGCCAGCAGCTCACTGCGGGAGGGGAGATACGAGCAGTACTTC
TRBD1,TRBJ1-2,TRBV4-1,many,CASSPNRGRIDYGYTF,TGCGCCAGCAGCCCAAACAGGGGGCGCATAGACTATGGCTACACCTTC
TRBD1,TRBJ1-5,TRBV20-1,many,CSASGQGQPQHF,TGCAGTGCTAGCGGACAGGGGCAGCCCCAGCATTTT
TRBD1,TRBJ1-1,TRBV12-3/TRBV12-4,NA,CASRQGQQMNTEAFF,TGTGCCAGCAGACAGGGACAGCAGATGAACACTGAAGCTTTCTTT
TRBD2,TRBJ2-7,TRBV6-5,many,CASSYDGTSGNEQYF,TGTGCCAGCAGTTACGACGGGACTAGCGGGAACGAGCAGTACTTC
NA,TRBJ2-5,TRBV6-2/TRBV6-3,NA,CASSGSGTRRVTQYF,TGTGCCAGCAGTGGATCCGGGACTCGGAGGGTGACCCAGTACTTC
TRBD1,TRBJ2-7,TRBV28,NA,CASSLPQQGARREQYF,TGTGCCAGCAGTTTACCTCAACAGGGGGCTCGAAGAGAGCAGTACTTC
TRBD2,TRBJ2-2,TRBV20-1,few,CSASLAGVMAGELFF,TGCAGTGCTAGTTTGGCGGGAGTTATGGCCGGGGAGCTGTTTTTT
TRBD1,TRBJ1-5,TRBV25-1,NA,CASSFGTGSHQPQHF,TGTGCCAGCAGTTTTGGGACAGGCTCCCATCAGCCCCAGCATTTT
TRBD1,TRBJ2-7,TRBV10-3,many,CAISGRTGSYEQYF,TGTGCCATCAGTGGCAGGACAGGCTCCTACGAGCAGTACTTC
TRBD1,TRBJ1-5,TRBV15,many,CATSSRTGGGQPQHF,TGTGCCACCAGCAGTCGGACAGGGGGTGGTCAGCCCCAGCATTTT
NA,TRBJ1-5,TRBV19,many,CASRQPATYQPQHF,TGTGCCAGCAGGCAGCCAGCGACTTATCAGCCCCAGCATTTT
TRBD1,TRBJ2-5,TRBV6-5,NA,CASSYRGQGEETQYF,TGTGCCAGCAGTTACAGGGGACAGGGGGAAGAGACCCAGTACTTC
NA,TRBJ2-5,TRBV2,many,CASSEGQGGETQYF,TGTGCCAGCAGTGAAGGGCAGGGCGGGGAGACCCAGTACTTC